A selection of T cell receptor beta chains follows, all from one sample in a study of CD8 T cells in ankylosing spondylitis. TCRdb reprocessed the 5' RACE reads with MiXCR, giving one entry per CDR3 protein. The sample consists of 250,000 to 300,000 distinct CDR3 sequences, over 15% of them appearing once. The sample taken for sequencing was blood, either unsorted or a sorted T cell fraction (not recorded which). The receptors come from a male donor with ankylosing spondylitis or in good health (not recorded which). The CDR3 runs from the conserved cysteine through the conserved F or W. A D gene is named only where the DNA matches it firmly.

TRBD2,TRBV4-2,CASSQSTSGNEQFF
.,TRBV20-1,CSASPGEPQYF
TRBD2,TRBV27,CASSFVAGPYNEQFF
.,TRBV5-1,CASSLIPDEQFF
TRBD1,TRBV28,CASSLTGAEQPQHF
.,TRBV5-1,CASSLELGISPLHF
.,TRBV3-1,CASSPNSAPGDTEAFF
.,TRBV7-6,CASSLGYADTQYF
.,TRBV29-1,CSQTSGDETQYF
.,TRBV10-3,CAISDREKAPLHF
TRBD1,TRBV7-3,CASSSKKSPGQSSGNTIYF
.,TRBV12-3/TRBV12-4,CASSVISGANVLTF
.,TRBV7-2,CASSLGGGIQETQYF
TRBD1,TRBV29-1,CSANRDRANTEAFF